This T cell receptor (beta chain) appears in the sequencing data of a study of technical replicates of blood from four donors. Profiling relied on immunoSEQ multiplex PCR, and the TCRdb table lists in-frame clones only, not all of them. The sample shows 98,000 or so clones, roughly 96% of them seen only once. Germline V lookup: CDR1 SGHAT, CDR2 FQNNGV. The CDR3 is 13 amino acids. Trimming stripped 1 base from V and 7 bases from J, with 10 bases between. The sequenced material came from T cells isolated from PBMCs. This chain uses TRBV11-2 with TRBJ1-2; D remains ambiguous. The TCR originated in a human donor in good health. CDR3 loop: CASSLVEGGGYTF. DNA of the CDR3: TGTGCCAGCAGCTTAGTAGAGGGAGGTGGCTACACCTTC.